This entry lists 26 T cell receptor beta chains sequenced from one sample in a study of CD8 T cells in ankylosing spondylitis. TCRdb ran MiXCR on the 5' RACE reads and lists one entry per CDR3 protein. Of fewer than 200,000 distinct CDR3 sequences in the sample, roughly 18% were seen once. Sequencing input: blood, either unsorted or a sorted T cell fraction (not recorded which). These TCRs come from a male donor under 30 with ankylosing spondylitis or in good health (not recorded which).

The chain has TRBV29-1 and TRBJ2-1, with 8 bases identical to TRBD2. Germline CDR1 SQVTM, CDR2 ANQGSEA. This CDR3 has 14 amino acids. V lost 5 bases, J lost 9 bases, and 12 bases stayed unmatched. The CDR3 is CSVPTTGGLGEQFF. DNA for the CDR3: TGCAGCGTTCCAACAACGGGAGGGTTGGGTGAGCAGTTCTTC.

The sample holds many counts of this clonotype. The rearrangement uses TRBV5-1 and TRBJ2-2, with 9 bases aligning to TRBD2. The length of the CDR3 is 15 residues. The germline V gene encodes CDR1 SGHRS and CDR2 YFSETQ. The junction had 2 bases not matched to a gene; V was cut back by 0 bases and J by 5 bases. CDR3 region: CASSLALAGTGELFF. Here the CDR3 DNA reads TGCGCCAGCAGCTTGGCTCTAGCGGGGACCGGGGAGCTGTTTTTT.

The J gene is TRBJ2-3, the V gene TRBV10-1; possible D gene TRBD2, 6 bases. Germline V gives CDR1 WNHNN, CDR2 SYGVQD (reference sequence). This CDR3 contains 14 residues. The V and J ends lost 9 bases and 1 base respectively, with 14 bases between them. CDR3 region: CARETGEGTDTQYF. In DNA form, the CDR3 reads TGCGCCAGGGAAACGGGAGAGGGCACAGATACGCAGTATTTT.

The rearrangement links TRBV20-1 to TRBJ1-1; the D is unclear. From germline, CDR1 is DFQATT and CDR2 SNEGSKA (reference sequence). This CDR3 has 12 residues. V dropped 3 bases and J dropped 4 bases, with 9 bases sitting between them. CDR3 bases: TGCAGTGCTAGGCCAGCCGGCACTGAAGCTTTCTTT. This encodes CSARPAGTEAFF.

This clonotype was seen repeatedly, ten times or more. J is TRBJ1-1 and V is TRBV12-3 or TRBV12-4, with D unclear. This CDR3 spans 14 amino acids. Trimming left V 5 bases short and J 1 base short, with 11 bases between. CDR3 in DNA: TGTGCCAGCAGTCGCCGCGACTGGAACACTGAAGCTTTCTTT. Translated: CASSRRDWNTEAFF.

In its sample, this clonotype was seen many times. The V call is TRBV3-1, the J call TRBJ1-1; D unresolved. The V gene lost 0 bases and the J gene lost 1 base, with 6 bases spanning the gap. The CDR3 runs to 14 residues. From germline, CDR1 is LGHDT and CDR2 YNNKEL (reference sequence). The CDR3 spells CASSQDWPNTEAFF. Here the CDR3 DNA reads TGTGCCAGCAGCCAAGACTGGCCGAACACTGAAGCTTTCTTT. Looking up the rest from reference TRBV3-1 and TRBJ1-1 gives the full variable domain: DTAVSQTPKYLVTQMGNDKSIKCEQNLGHDTMYWYKQDSKKFLKIMFSYNNKELIINETVPNRFSPKSPDKAHLNLHINSLELGDSAVYFCASSQDWPNTEAFFGQGTRLTVV.

This clonotype was counted only a few times. The chain recombines TRBV10-2 with TRBJ2-5; the D is unclear. Germline lookup yields CDR1 WSHSY and CDR2 SAAADI. With 0 bases removed from V and 5 bases from J, the gap between germline ends came to 10 bases. The CDR3 contains 14 residues. The CDR3 DNA reads TGCGCCAGCAGTGAGTCGCAGGCGGTGGAGACCCAGTACTTC. Encoded protein: CASSESQAVETQYF.

The chain has TRBV5-1 and TRBJ2-1, with D hard to call. CDR3 length: 15 amino acids. Germline V gene data show CDR1 as SGHRS and CDR2 as YFSETQ. V lost 0 bases to trimming and J lost 7 bases, with 14 bases between them. CDR3 sequence: CASSLDEGRSNEQFF. CDR3 coding DNA: TGCGCCAGCAGCTTGGATGAAGGCCGGAGTAATGAGCAGTTCTTC.

In this sample, this clonotype turned up many times. The chain carries TRBV20-1 and TRBJ2-7; D uncertain. The ends were cut back, 3 bases at V and 3 bases at J, with 9 bases in the middle. The CDR3 sequence is 12 residues long. The germline V gene has CDR1 DFQATT and CDR2 SNEGSKA (reference sequence). CDR3 in DNA: TGCAGTGCTAGCGCAGGAGACTACGAGCAGTACTTC. As protein: CSASAGDYEQYF.

This clonotype appeared many times. The chain is built from TRBV3-1 and TRBJ1-5; D might be TRBD1 (5 bases). The V gene's germline CDR1 is LGHDT and CDR2 YNNKEL (reference sequence). This CDR3 region has 15 residues. Trimming stripped 1 base from V and 0 bases from J, with 7 bases between. CDR3 protein: CASSQGQTSNQPQHF. Written as DNA, the CDR3 is TGTGCCAGCAGCCAAGGACAGACTAGCAATCAGCCCCAGCATTTT. Filled out from reference TRBV3-1 and TRBJ1-5, the complete variable domain reads DTAVSQTPKYLVTQMGNDKSIKCEQNLGHDTMYWYKQDSKKFLKIMFSYNNKELIINETVPNRFSPKSPDKAHLNLHINSLELGDSAVYFCASSQGQTSNQPQHFGDGTRLSIL.

This clonotype appeared many times. This sequence joins TRBV6-6 and TRBJ1-4, with a weak D call TRBD1 (5 bases). The CDR3 is made up of 15 amino acids. Per the germline V gene, CDR1 is MNHNY and CDR2 is SVGAGI (reference sequence). The V and J ends lost 0 bases and 7 bases respectively, with 12 bases between them. The CDR3 DNA sequence: TGTGCCAGCAGTTACTCCCCTTCAGGGAGTGAAAAACTGTTTTTT. Translated: CASSYSPSGSEKLFF.

This clonotype was recorded a few times. The conserved final phenylalanine or tryptophan is absent from the CDR3, which likely points to a read error. The DNA is left out, because the CDR3 cannot be placed on it with certainty; the CDR3 is given as TCRdb lists it. The chain joins TRBV21-1 to TRBJ2-7. TRBV21-1 corresponds to a pseudogene. Inclusive of both ends, the CDR3 amounts to 9 amino acids. The CDR3: CASSMRWEG.

This clonotype was observed many times. The V gene is TRBV12-3 or TRBV12-4, the J gene TRBJ1-2; D unresolved. V dropped 1 base and J dropped 4 bases, with 13 bases sitting between them. The CDR3 sequence is 15 residues long. CDR3 sequence: CASSLEAGSTYGYTF. In DNA form, the CDR3 reads TGTGCCAGCAGTTTAGAAGCAGGTTCTACCTATGGCTACACCTTC.

This clonotype was counted at least ten times. V is TRBV27 and J is TRBJ1-6; D gene uncertain. V gave up 6 bases and J gave up 10 bases, with 13 bases separating them. Germline V gene sequence: CDR1 MNHEY, CDR2 SMNVEV (reference sequence). This CDR3 contains 13 residues. CDR3 sequence: CASRPSFDSPLHF. In nucleotides, the CDR3 is TGTGCCAGCAGGCCCAGCTTTGACTCACCCCTCCACTTT.

This clonotype was recorded many times. This chain connects TRBV7-6 to TRBJ2-6; TRBD1 or TRBD2 may be the D gene (6 bases each). Germline lookup yields CDR1 SGHVS and CDR2 FNYEAQ. The CDR3 extends over 18 amino acids. Trimming stripped 1 base from V and 2 bases from J, with 15 bases between. This chain's CDR3 is CASSLGRGRGPGANVLTF. Written as DNA, the CDR3 is TGTGCCAGCAGCTTAGGTCGGGGGCGGGGTCCTGGGGCCAACGTCCTGACTTTC.

This chain connects TRBV20-1 to TRBJ2-7, with a weak D call TRBD2 (6 bases). This CDR3 contains 13 residues. V was pared by 3 bases and J by 2 bases, with 11 bases between. Germline CDR1 and CDR2: DFQATT and SNEGSKA (reference sequence). The CDR3 coding sequence is TGCAGTGCTAGGGGTAGCGGAACCTACGAGCAGTACGTC. Translation: CSARGSGTYEQYV.

The sample holds many counts of this clonotype. This chain joins TRBV5-1 and TRBJ2-1; 8 bases are a match to TRBD1. Germline-derived CDR1 and CDR2 are SGHRS and YFSETQ. With V trimmed by 0 bases and J by 2 bases, 7 bases remained unmatched. The CDR3 extends over 17 amino acids. In nucleotides, the CDR3 is TGCGCCAGCAGCTTGGCCGAACAGGGGGATCCCTACAATGAGCAGTTCTTC. This translates into CASSLAEQGDPYNEQFF.

This clonotype appeared many times. The chain links TRBV7-2 to TRBJ2-6, with a tentative D call TRBD1 (6 bases). The CDR3 spans 17 residues. From germline, CDR1 is SGHTA and CDR2 FQGNSA. The V end lost 5 bases, the J end lost 0 bases, and 14 bases lay between the germline ends. The CDR3 DNA follows: TGTGCCAGCAGCCCTTGGACAGACAGCTCTGGGGCCAACGTCCTGACTTTC. It encodes CASSPWTDSSGANVLTF.

The table lists this clonotype with a few counts. The CDR3 loop reads CASSQPRTSGRVYEQYF. CDR3 bases: TGTGCCAGCAGTCAACCCCGGACTAGCGGGAGGGTCTACGAGCAGTACTTC. The rearrangement links TRBV27 to TRBJ2-7; 15 nucleotides agree with TRBD2. Trimming took 5 bases from V and 3 from J; bases not matched to a gene: 8. CDR1 and CDR2 from the germline V gene are MNHEY and SMNVEV (reference sequence). The CDR3 is 17 amino acids.

This clonotype was found a few times. V and J are TRBV7-9 and TRBJ2-3; TRBD2 matches at 11 bases. The CDR3 sequence is 18 residues long. V lost 5 bases to trimming and J lost 1 base; unmatched junction nucleotides: 11. Germline V gene lookup returns CDR1 SEHNR and CDR2 FQNEAQ (reference sequence). The CDR3 loop reads CASSRGLAGEVGTDTQYF. In DNA, the CDR3 is TGTGCCAGCAGCCGAGGACTAGCGGGTGAAGTAGGCACAGATACGCAGTATTTT.

In its sample, this clonotype was seen many times. The V gene is TRBV10-3, the J gene TRBJ2-1, with TRBD2 identical over 7 bases. The CDR3 contains 16 residues. CDR1 ENHRY and CDR2 SYGVKD come from the germline V gene. V lost 2 bases, J lost 7 bases, and 11 bases stayed unmatched. In DNA, the CDR3 is TGTGCCATCAGTGAGCCTATAGCGGGTTCAGGGAATGAGCAGTTCTTC. Translating gives CAISEPIAGSGNEQFF.

This chain uses TRBV12-3 or TRBV12-4 with TRBJ1-6; TRBD1 matches at 8 bases. V was pared by 5 bases and J by 5 bases, with 8 bases of the junction left unmatched. CDR3 length: 16 residues. CDR3 sequence: CASSPGRTGNNSPLHF. The CDR3 nucleotides are TGTGCCAGCAGTCCCGGACGGACAGGGAATAATTCACCCCTCCACTTT.

This clonotype has at least ten counts. V usage is TRBV5-1 and J usage is TRBJ2-3; 12 bases are a match to TRBD2. CDR3 length: 20 residues. CDR1 and CDR2 (germline): SGHRS, YFSETQ. The V gene end was trimmed by 4 bases and the J gene end by 2 bases; junction bases not matched to a gene: 17. CDR3 DNA: TGCGCCAGCAGCGGGGGCCTCCTAGCGGGAGGGCCGAGTGACACAGATACGCAGTATTTT. Its translation is CASSGGLLAGGPSDTDTQYF.

This clonotype was found many times. V is TRBV3-1 and J is TRBJ2-1; TRBD1 matches 9 bases. Germline trimming cut 5 bases from V and 9 bases from J; bases unmatched to any gene: 17. The CDR3 is 17 residues long. Germline CDR1 and CDR2: LGHDT and YNNKEL (reference sequence). The CDR3 is CASSVYQGQGRGGEQFF. In DNA, the CDR3 is TGTGCCAGCAGCGTATACCAGGGACAGGGTAGGGGTGGTGAGCAGTTCTTC.

The CDR3 sequence is CASKARGVDTYGYTF. The CDR3, as DNA: TGTGCCAGCAAGGCCAGGGGGGTCGACACATATGGCTACACCTTC. The chain couples TRBV6-6 to TRBJ1-2; 7 positions agree with TRBD1. CDR1 and CDR2 (germline): MNHNY, SVGAGI (reference sequence). The CDR3 runs to 15 residues. V dropped 7 bases and J dropped 5; count of bases not matched to a gene: 13.

V is TRBV11-2 and J is TRBJ2-7, with unresolved D. With 5 bases removed from V and 2 bases from J, the gap between germline ends came to 7 bases. The CDR3 consists of 12 residues. Germline CDR1 and CDR2: SGHAT and FQNNGV. The CDR3: CASSMTTYEQYF. The CDR3 coding sequence is TGTGCCAGCAGCATGACCACCTACGAGCAGTACTTC.